The 16 T cell receptor beta chains reported below all come from one sample, sequenced in a study of blood T cell repertoires in COVID-19. Clones were sequenced by immunoSEQ multiplex PCR, and TCRdb holds only the in-frame ones, with some missing. The sample shows 95,000 to 100,000 clones, about 85% of them seen only once. Specimen: peripheral blood. Receptors originate from a woman in her 70s with active or convalescent COVID-19.

This chain joins TRBV5-1 and TRBJ2-2, with 10 bases identical to TRBD2. CDR3 length equals 17 residues. CDR1 is SGHRS, CDR2 YFSETQ, per germline. V shed 0 bases, J shed 7 bases, and the junction held 9 bases outside the gene matches. This CDR3 is CASSLGSPSGGGGELFF. CDR3 coding DNA: TGCGCCAGCAGCTTGGGAAGTCCTAGCGGGGGAGGCGGGGAGCTGTTTTTT. Filled out from reference TRBV5-1 and TRBJ2-2, the complete variable domain reads KAGVTQTPRYLIKTRGQQVTLSCSPISGHRSVSWYQQTPGQGLQFLFEYFSETQRNKGNFPGRFSGRQFSNSRSEMNVSTLELGDSALYLCASSLGSPSGGGGELFFGEGSRLTVL.

The V call is TRBV28, the J call TRBJ2-7; D not resolved. Trimming took off 5 bases at V and 5 bases at J, with 10 bases between the two ends. Per the germline V gene, CDR1 is MDHEN and CDR2 is SYDVKM. The CDR3 covers 12 residues. CDR3 in DNA: TGTGCCAGCAGTCCGACATGGAACGAGCAGTACTTC. It encodes CASSPTWNEQYF.

The rearrangement uses TRBV19 and TRBJ1-2; 8 bases align to TRBD1. CDR3 length: 13 residues. J lost 4 bases, V lost 7 bases, and 5 bases had no gene match. Germline loops: CDR1 LNHDA, CDR2 SQIVND (reference sequence). The CDR3 DNA is TGTGCCAGTACCCAGGGGGCGGGCTATGGCTACACCTTC. It specifies CASTQGAGYGYTF.

The genes are TRBV6-2 or TRBV6-3 and TRBJ2-3; a possible D gene is TRBD2 (6 bases). The CDR3 sequence is 17 residues long. Germline assignment: CDR1 MNHEY and CDR2 SVGEGT. Trimming removed 6 bases from V and 0 bases from J, with 19 bases in between. The CDR3 is CASSRVIAALSTDTQYF. The CDR3 nucleotides read TGTGCCAGCAGCCGAGTAATAGCGGCTTTAAGCACAGATACGCAGTATTTT.

The V and J genes are TRBV19 and TRBJ1-5, with TRBD1 matching over 8 bases. The V gene's germline CDR1 is LNHDA and CDR2 SQIVND (reference sequence). After removal of 5 bases from V and 3 bases from J, the junction contained 9 bases not matched to a gene. The length of the CDR3 is 16 residues. For the CDR3, the DNA is TGTGCCAGTAGTCCCGGACAGGGATGGGACAATCAGCCCCAGCATTTT. This translates into CASSPGQGWDNQPQHF.

This clone was seen more than once but under ten times. The chain has TRBV7-9 and TRBJ1-4; 8 bases are a match to TRBD1. There are 15 residues in the CDR3. The V gene end was trimmed by 3 bases and the J gene end by 7 bases; junction bases not matched to a gene: 7. Looked up from germline, CDR1 is SEHNR and CDR2 is FQNEAQ (reference sequence). The DNA for the CDR3 is TGTGCCAGCAGCTTCCCAGGGGGCTCGGGTGAAAAACTGTTTTTT. Its translation is CASSFPGGSGEKLFF.

The count of this clone is one. The chain uses TRBV6-1 and TRBJ2-7; a possible D gene is TRBD2 (5 bases). Germline loops: CDR1 MNHNS, CDR2 SASEGT. Trimming cost V 3 bases and J 4 bases, with 19 bases left between them. The CDR3 has 16 amino acids. The DNA of the CDR3 is TGTGCCAGCAGTGACCACCCTAGCCGCGTCCCTTACGAGCAGTACTTC. Residues: CASSDHPSRVPYEQYF.

The chain recombines TRBV7-9 with TRBJ2-7, with 9 bases identical to TRBD2. Per germline, CDR1 SEHNR and CDR2 FQNEAQ (reference sequence). Germline trimming cut 5 bases from V and 5 bases from J; bases unmatched to any gene: 4. The CDR3 extends over 13 amino acids. Here the CDR3 reads CASSISGSHEQYF. CDR3 DNA sequence: TGTGCCAGCAGCATTAGCGGGAGTCACGAGCAGTACTTC.

This clone was seen only once. This chain joins TRBV6-1 and TRBJ2-3, with 10 positions matching TRBD2. The ends lost 2 bases at V and 2 bases at J; junction bases unmatched: 1. Germline V gene lookup returns CDR1 MNHNS and CDR2 SASEGT. CDR3 length: 15 residues. CDR3 protein: CASSELAGVTDTQYF. The CDR3 DNA is TGTGCCAGCAGTGAACTAGCGGGGGTCACAGATACGCAGTATTTT.

CDR3 region: CASSYSLDRATEAFF. The CDR3 DNA reads as TGTGCCAGCAGTTACTCGTTGGACAGGGCGACTGAAGCTTTCTTT. The V call is TRBV6-6, the J call TRBJ1-1, with TRBD1 matching 8 bases. Trimming removed 0 bases from V and 5 bases from J; junction bases left unmatched: 5. The CDR3 runs to 15 residues. Germline CDR1 is MNHNY and CDR2 is SVGAGI (reference sequence).

The rearrangement joins TRBV5-1 to TRBJ2-6, with 9 bases matching TRBD1. This CDR3 has 18 residues. CDR1 SGHRS and CDR2 YFSETQ come from the germline V gene. V gave up 0 bases and J gave up 3 bases; unmatched junction bases: 7. The CDR3 bases are TGCGCCAGCAGCTTGGAGGGACAGGGCCACCATGGGGCCAACGTCCTGACTTTC. Translated: CASSLEGQGHHGANVLTF.

The rearrangement links TRBV28 to TRBJ2-7, with a possible D match to TRBD1 (7 bases). The CDR3 runs to 13 residues. In germline, CDR1 is MDHEN, CDR2 SYDVKM. The V end lost 6 bases, the J end lost 7 bases, and 16 bases lay between the germline ends. CDR3 sequence reads: CASRRGGAGEQYF. The DNA for the CDR3 is TGTGCCAGCAGACGAGGGGGCGCGGGGGAGCAGTACTTC. The variable domain in full, completed from reference TRBV28 and TRBJ2-7, reads DVKVTQSSRYLVKRTGEKVFLECVQDMDHENMFWYRQDPGLGLRLIYFSYDVKMKEKGDIPEGYSVSREKKERFSLILESASTNQTSMYLCASRRGGAGEQYFGPGTRLTVT.

The chain uses TRBV4-2 and TRBJ1-5; 9 positions agree with TRBD1. J was trimmed by 3 bases and V by 2 bases; bases with no gene match: 5. The CDR3 has 16 amino acids. Germline CDR1 LGHNA, CDR2 YNFKEQ. CDR3 coding DNA: TGTGCCAGCAGCCAACGTCGACAGGGGGACAATCAGCCCCAGCATTTT. It yields the protein CASSQRRQGDNQPQHF.

The genes are TRBV18 and TRBJ2-6; maybe TRBD1 (5 bases). Trimming cost V 2 bases and J 2 bases, with 7 bases left between them. The CDR3 has 15 amino acids. Germline V gene data show CDR1 as KGHSH and CDR2 as LQKENI. The DNA for the CDR3 is TGTGCCAGCTCACCAACCAGGGCTGGGGCCAACGTCCTGACTTTC. Protein sequence: CASSPTRAGANVLTF.

The V gene is TRBV18, the J gene TRBJ1-2; 11 bases fit TRBD1. The CDR3 runs 15 residues. V lost 4 bases and J lost 5; bases outside the gene matches: 6. CDR1 is KGHSH, CDR2 LQKENI, per germline. The CDR3 DNA follows: TGTGCCAGCTCACTGTCCGGACAGGGGGCGTATGGCTACACCTTC. It encodes CASSLSGQGAYGYTF. Full variable domain (rest looked up from reference TRBV18 and TRBJ1-2): NAGVMQNPRHLVRRRGQEARLRCSPMKGHSHVYWYRQLPEEGLKFMVYLQKENIIDESGMPKERFSAEFPKEGPSILRIQQVVRGDSAAYFCASSLSGQGAYGYTFGSGTRLTVV.

The chain recombines TRBV24-1 with TRBJ2-5, with no clear D. This CDR3 comprises 13 residues. In germline, CDR1 is KGHDR, CDR2 SFDVKD. V was trimmed by 5 bases and J by 2 bases, leaving 8 bases between them. The CDR3: CATSAGLQETQYF. CDR3 coding DNA: TGTGCCACCAGTGCAGGTTTACAAGAGACCCAGTACTTC.